This note documents a single T cell receptor (beta chain) sequence. The source of the sample is a study of PD-L1 blockade in urothelial cancer. The CDR3 length is 14 residues. The V end was cut by 4 bases, the J end by 4 bases, with 11 bases between. In germline, CDR1 is SGHTA, CDR2 FQGNSA. Sequencing used immunoSEQ multiplex PCR; TCRdb keeps in-frame clones, though not all of them. The repertoire consists of 38,000 or so clones, with around four fifths occurring once and the leading ten covering less than 20%. Sequencing was performed on PBMCs, taken around atezolizumab (anti-PD-L1) treatment. V usage is TRBV7-2 and J usage is TRBJ1-5; D is possibly TRBD1 (6 bases). This TCR was sampled from a man between 60 and 75 years old with urothelial cancer. CDR3 residues: CASSSRGGNQPQHF. The CDR3 DNA reads TGTGCCAGCAGCTCAAGGGGGGGAAATCAGCCCCAGCATTTT.